This T cell receptor (beta chain) was identified during a study of blood T cells in healthy people across ages. With regard to this clonotype: As yet, its antigen is unknown.

A second PCR, run for roughly 7 to 12 cycles, used a sample-barcoded 5' primer plus a J-beta primer mix. Per sample, CDR3-containing paired-end reads numbered at least 2.5 million. MiXCR, run by TCRdb on the 5' RACE reads, gives a single entry per CDR3 protein. This table has hundreds of thousands of distinct CDR3 sequences, about 53% appearing once. Notes on the study in general: Researchers deemed the diversity estimates from one million T cells underestimates.

The CDR3 covers 13 residues. V trimming: 9 bases; J trimming: 7 bases; junction bases outside the gene matches: 5. Germline CDR1 and CDR2: SGHVS and FQNEAQ. This rearrangement joins TRBV7-8 to TRBJ2-1; 11 bases are a match to TRBD2. This sequence was found in an elderly man in good health. What was sequenced was blood. The CDR3 bases are TGTGCCAGTTGGACTAGCGGGCCGAATGAGCAGTTCTTC. Its protein is CASWTSGPNEQFF.